The 27 T cell receptor beta chains reported below all come from one sample, sequenced in a study of cytomegalovirus exposure and HLA in healthy donors (dated 2017 in TCRdb). The library was generated by the immunoSEQ multiplex PCR assay. For the multiplex PCR, a mixture combining 60 forward primers for TCR Vbeta segments and 13 reverse primers for TCR Jbeta segments was used. TCRdb holds this immuneACCESS table with in-frame rearrangements only. Some clones are missing; in checked studies, unresolved V genes explain under half, and the rest has no known cause. The sample table shows over 95,000 clones, and approximately 83% are seen once. Of the sample, around 2.3% falls within the top ten clones. The specimen sequenced was PBMCs. The receptors stem from a woman younger than 30 in good health and CMV-seronegative.

The chain is built from TRBV5-1 and TRBJ1-3; tentatively, D is TRBD1 (6 bases). Per germline, CDR1 SGHRS and CDR2 YFSETQ. This CDR3 spans 14 amino acids. The V and J ends lost 7 bases and 1 base respectively, with 12 bases between them. CDR3 DNA sequence: TGCGCCAGCGGCTCGGACAGTTCTGGAAACACCATATATTTT. Its translation: CASGSDSSGNTIYF.

V and J are TRBV6-1 and TRBJ2-3, with D perhaps matching TRBD2 (6 bases). Between the trimmed V and J ends, which lost 2 bases and 4 bases, there was a span of 10 bases. The CDR3 has 14 amino acids. CDR1 MNHNS and CDR2 SASEGT come from the germline V gene. CDR3 loop: CASSELSGADTQYF. The DNA of the CDR3 is TGTGCCAGCAGTGAATTGTCGGGAGCAGATACGCAGTATTTT.

The V call is TRBV6-1, the J call TRBJ2-1; the match to TRBD1 covers 11 bases. With 0 bases clipped from V and 9 bases from J, the junction kept 4 bases outside the gene matches. The germline gives CDR1 MNHNS, CDR2 SASEGT. The CDR3 runs to 15 residues. The CDR3 protein is CASSEAEGQGAEQFF. The CDR3 bases are TGTGCCAGCAGTGAAGCTGAAGGACAGGGGGCTGAGCAGTTCTTC.

In this sample, this clone turned up a few times. V gene TRBV4-3 combines with J gene TRBJ1-5, with D perhaps matching TRBD1 (6 bases). V was trimmed by 1 base and J by 11 bases, leaving 12 bases between them. The CDR3 is made up of 13 amino acids. Germline CDR1 is LGHNA and CDR2 is YSLEER. DNA for the CDR3: TGCGCCAGCAGCCAAGGGAGCACAGGGACCCAGCATTTT. It codes for CASSQGSTGTQHF.

The V and J genes are TRBV27 and TRBJ2-3, with 10 bases identical to TRBD2. The germline V gene encodes CDR1 MNHEY and CDR2 SMNVEV (reference sequence). J was trimmed by 0 bases and V by 4 bases; bases with no gene match: 4. This CDR3 is 16 amino acids long. The CDR3 loop is CASSSLAGGSTDTQYF. The CDR3 nucleotides read TGTGCCAGCAGTTCATTAGCGGGAGGAAGCACAGATACGCAGTATTTT.

This clone was counted only a few times. This sequence joins TRBV2 and TRBJ2-1, with 7 bases aligning to TRBD2. The CDR3 runs to 12 residues. From germline, CDR1 is SNHLY and CDR2 FYNNEI. V trimming: 4 bases; J trimming: 7 bases; junction bases outside the gene matches: 1. This CDR3 reads CASSVRGNEQFF. In nucleotides, the CDR3 is TGTGCCAGCAGTGTGCGGGGGAATGAGCAGTTCTTC.

The chain joins TRBV11-3 to TRBJ1-4; D is unresolved. Trimming left V 5 bases short and J 7 bases short, with 14 bases between. The CDR3 has 14 amino acids. Germline CDR1 is SGHNT and CDR2 is YENEEA. The CDR3 DNA is TGTGCCAGCAGCGCACTAAGCGGGGTTGAAAAACTGTTTTTT. It codes for CASSALSGVEKLFF.

The V gene is TRBV27, the J gene TRBJ2-3, with 13 bases fitting TRBD2. V trimming: 3 bases; J trimming: 6 bases; junction bases outside the gene matches: 12. The CDR3 loop spans 18 amino acids. The V gene's germline CDR1 is MNHEY and CDR2 SMNVEV (reference sequence). The CDR3 DNA reads as TGTGCCAGCAGTTTCCGTCTACTAGCGGGAGGGAGGAGGGATACGCAGTATTTT. Translation: CASSFRLLAGGRRDTQYF.

The rearrangement joins TRBV5-1 to TRBJ1-2, with a weak D call TRBD1 (6 bases). Germline V CDR1 and CDR2: SGHRS, YFSETQ. This CDR3 spans 13 amino acids. Trimming left V 0 bases short and J 4 bases short, with 7 bases between. The CDR3 sequence is CASSLDRAYGYTF. The CDR3 DNA sequence: TGCGCCAGCAGCTTGGACAGGGCCTATGGCTACACCTTC.

The genes are TRBV6-6 and TRBJ2-3, with 9 bases fitting TRBD2. V dropped 3 bases and J dropped 4; count of bases not matched to a gene: 5. From germline, CDR1 is MNHNY and CDR2 SVGAGI (reference sequence). There are 15 residues in the CDR3. CDR3 in amino acids: CASSYGGRAPDTQYF. CDR3 DNA sequence: TGTGCCAGCAGTTATGGCGGGAGGGCCCCAGATACGCAGTATTTT.

The chain has TRBV10-2 and TRBJ1-6, with D possibly being TRBD1 (5 bases). The V gene's germline CDR1 is WSHSY and CDR2 SAAADI. The V and J ends lost 6 bases and 6 bases respectively, with 18 bases between them. This CDR3 comprises 16 residues. CDR3 coding DNA: TGCGCCAGCAGGGGATTACAGGCAGGGATTAATTCACCCCTCCACTTT. It yields the protein CASRGLQAGINSPLHF.

The chain couples TRBV18 to TRBJ2-7; D remains unclear. Germline V lookup: CDR1 KGHSH, CDR2 LQKENI. V was pared by 8 bases and J by 2 bases, with 19 bases between. The CDR3 is 15 residues long. CDR3: CASRPYENRAYEQYF. In DNA form, the CDR3 reads TGTGCCAGCCGACCCTACGAAAACCGGGCCTACGAGCAGTACTTC. Full variable domain (rest looked up from reference TRBV18 and TRBJ2-7): NAGVMQNPRHLVRRRGQEARLRCSPMKGHSHVYWYRQLPEEGLKFMVYLQKENIIDESGMPKERFSAEFPKEGPSILRIQQVVRGDSAAYFCASRPYENRAYEQYFGPGTRLTVT.

This clone was seen only a few times. The genes are TRBV5-4 and TRBJ1-2; D may be TRBD1 (5 bases). Trimming pared 8 bases from V and 3 bases from J, leaving 8 bases between. The CDR3 runs to 11 residues. From germline, CDR1 is SGHNT and CDR2 YYREEE (reference sequence). The CDR3 nucleotides read TGTGCCAGTTCGGGGGACTATGGCTACACCTTC. This gives the protein CASSGDYGYTF.

The chain has TRBV6-5 and TRBJ2-5; perhaps TRBD1 as D (5 bases). The CDR3 totals 15 residues. Germline V lookup: CDR1 MNHEY, CDR2 SVGAGI. Trimming cost V 10 bases and J 2 bases, with 20 bases left between them. The chain's CDR3 is CATHTDSPRQETQYF. Here the CDR3 DNA reads TGTGCCACGCATACCGACAGTCCCCGACAAGAGACCCAGTACTTC.

In this sample, this clone turned up once. Here the CDR3 DNA reads TGTGCCATCAAAGAGGGACAGAATAATTCACCCCTCCACTTT. Translation gives CAIKEGQNNSPLHF. This chain joins TRBV10-3 and TRBJ1-6, with 7 bases that match TRBD1. CDR1 is ENHRY and CDR2 is SYGVKD in the germline V gene. The CDR3 is 14 residues long. V gave up 7 bases and J gave up 5 bases; unmatched junction bases: 5.

This clone was seen a single time. The V gene is TRBV21-1, the J gene TRBJ2-7; the table's D gene call, TRBD2, was not cross checked with the DNA. TRBV21-1 is a pseudogene. The CDR3 has 16 amino acids. The CDR3 DNA sequence: TGTGCCAGCAGCCCCCAGGAGGTAACCCCGCTTTACGAGCAGTACGTC. Its protein is CASSPQEVTPLYEQYV.

This chain connects TRBV29-1 to TRBJ2-7, with 10 bases that match TRBD1. V was clipped by 0 bases and J by 9 bases; unmatched bases: 8. Germline-derived CDR1 and CDR2 are SQVTM and ANQGSEA. CDR3 length: 14 amino acids. This CDR3 is CSVEDYRDRGSQYF. CDR3 coding DNA: TGCAGCGTTGAAGATTACCGGGACAGGGGTTCGCAGTACTTC.

The table lists this clone with a few counts. The chain employs TRBV19 and TRBJ2-7; TRBD1 agrees at 7 bases. Per germline, CDR1 LNHDA and CDR2 SQIVND (reference sequence). V lost 3 bases, J lost 5 bases, and 25 bases stayed unmatched. The CDR3 sequence is 20 residues long. The CDR3 nucleotides are TGTGCCAGTAGTATTTTCCCCACAGGGGATGGCCCCCCTTTTAGCGACGAGCAGTACTTC. Translation gives CASSIFPTGDGPPFSDEQYF.

This clone has only a few counts. This chain uses TRBV18 with TRBJ1-1; 9 nucleotides line up with TRBD1. The CDR3 length is 15 residues. V lost 5 bases to trimming and J lost 5 bases; unmatched junction nucleotides: 9. Germline V gives CDR1 KGHSH, CDR2 LQKENI. The CDR3 sequence is CASSSSVGTGTEAFF. In nucleotides, the CDR3 is TGTGCCAGCTCATCGAGCGTCGGGACAGGGACTGAAGCTTTCTTT.

This chain uses TRBV18 with TRBJ2-1; TRBD2 matches 12 bases. This CDR3 contains 18 residues. J was trimmed by 3 bases and V by 6 bases; bases with no gene match: 12. The germline V gene encodes CDR1 KGHSH and CDR2 LQKENI. The CDR3 bases are TGTGCCAGCTCGATTAGACTAGCGGGAGTAACTTTCTACAATGAGCAGTTCTTC. Translated: CASSIRLAGVTFYNEQFF.

The V gene is TRBV18, the J gene TRBJ2-2; TRBD2 matches 10 bases. The length of the CDR3 is 19 residues. V was clipped by 3 bases and J by 6 bases; unmatched bases: 16. From germline, CDR1 is KGHSH and CDR2 LQKENI. CDR3: CASSPLTTSGWSSSGELFF. In DNA, the CDR3 is TGTGCCAGCTCACCTTTGACGACTAGCGGGTGGTCCAGCTCCGGGGAGCTGTTTTTT. Together with reference TRBV18 and TRBJ2-2, the CDR3 gives the full variable domain: NAGVMQNPRHLVRRRGQEARLRCSPMKGHSHVYWYRQLPEEGLKFMVYLQKENIIDESGMPKERFSAEFPKEGPSILRIQQVVRGDSAAYFCASSPLTTSGWSSSGELFFGEGSRLTVL.

The V call is TRBV15, the J call TRBJ2-1; 8 bases agree with TRBD2. The CDR3 has 16 residues. The germline V gene has CDR1 LNHNV and CDR2 YYDKDF (reference sequence). With V trimmed by 5 bases and J by 7 bases, 13 bases remained unmatched. This CDR3 reads CATSPEAGVPTNEQFF. In nucleotides, the CDR3 is TGTGCCACCAGCCCGGAAGCGGGAGTCCCGACGAATGAGCAGTTCTTC.

The V and J genes are TRBV7-6 and TRBJ2-3; perhaps TRBD2 as D (6 bases). Trimming cost V 3 bases and J 1 base, with 14 bases left between them. The CDR3 length is 16 residues. Germline loops: CDR1 SGHVS, CDR2 FNYEAQ. The CDR3 nucleotides read TGTGCCAGCAGCTTTAAAGAGGAGGGCGGCACAGATACGCAGTATTTT. It encodes CASSFKEEGGTDTQYF.

This CDR3 is CASSGSLYGYTF. Here the CDR3 DNA reads TGTGCCAGCAGTGGGAGCCTCTATGGCTACACCTTC. The gene calls are TRBV2 and TRBJ1-2, with D unclear. Germline-derived CDR1 and CDR2 are SNHLY and FYNNEI. Trimming took off 4 bases at V and 4 bases at J, with 7 bases between the two ends. The CDR3 is 12 amino acids.

This clone was counted a single time. The chain combines TRBV20-1 with TRBJ1-1; TRBD1 is a possible D gene (5 bases). The ends were cut back, 6 bases at V and 11 bases at J, with 7 bases in the middle. This CDR3 is built from 8 residues. CDR1 is DFQATT, CDR2 SNEGSKA, per germline (reference sequence). The CDR3 bases are TGCAGTGCACGGGGGGCTTTCTTT. Residues: CSARGAFF.

The chain is built from TRBV28 and TRBJ2-7; TRBD1 matches 7 bases. Germline V gene lookup returns CDR1 MDHEN and CDR2 SYDVKM. CDR3 length: 16 residues. Trimming at V came to 2 bases and at J to 3 bases, leaving 10 bases not matched to a gene. The CDR3 reads CASSLGTGVRNYEQYF. CDR3 DNA sequence: TGTGCCAGCAGTTTAGGAACAGGGGTAAGGAACTACGAGCAGTACTTC.

Here the CDR3 DNA reads TGTGCCAGCAGCTTGCAGGGGTCGTACACTGAAGCTTTCTTT. Protein: CASSLQGSYTEAFF. This chain links TRBV5-8 with TRBJ1-1, with D possibly matching TRBD1 (6 bases). The CDR3 length is 14 residues. Germline V lookup: CDR1 SGHTS, CDR2 YDEGEE. V lost 1 base, J lost 3 bases, and 10 bases lay in between.